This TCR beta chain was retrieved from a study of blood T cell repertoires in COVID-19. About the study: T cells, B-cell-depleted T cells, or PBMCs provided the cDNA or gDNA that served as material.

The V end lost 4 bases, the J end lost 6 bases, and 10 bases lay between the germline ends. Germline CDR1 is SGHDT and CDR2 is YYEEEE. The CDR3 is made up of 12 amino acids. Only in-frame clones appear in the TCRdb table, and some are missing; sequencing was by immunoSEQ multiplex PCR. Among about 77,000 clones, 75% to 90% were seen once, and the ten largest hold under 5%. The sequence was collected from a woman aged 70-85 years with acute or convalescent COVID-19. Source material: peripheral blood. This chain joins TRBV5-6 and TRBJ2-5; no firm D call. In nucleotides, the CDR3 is TGTGCCAGCAGCCTAAGCAGGCAGACCCAGTACTTC. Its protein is CASSLSRQTQYF. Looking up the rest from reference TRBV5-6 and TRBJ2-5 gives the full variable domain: DAGVTQSPTHLIKTRGQQVTLRCSPKSGHDTVSWYQQALGQGPQFIFQYYEEEERQRGNFPDRFSGHQFPNYSSELNVNALLLGDSALYLCASSLSRQTQYFGPGTRLLVL.